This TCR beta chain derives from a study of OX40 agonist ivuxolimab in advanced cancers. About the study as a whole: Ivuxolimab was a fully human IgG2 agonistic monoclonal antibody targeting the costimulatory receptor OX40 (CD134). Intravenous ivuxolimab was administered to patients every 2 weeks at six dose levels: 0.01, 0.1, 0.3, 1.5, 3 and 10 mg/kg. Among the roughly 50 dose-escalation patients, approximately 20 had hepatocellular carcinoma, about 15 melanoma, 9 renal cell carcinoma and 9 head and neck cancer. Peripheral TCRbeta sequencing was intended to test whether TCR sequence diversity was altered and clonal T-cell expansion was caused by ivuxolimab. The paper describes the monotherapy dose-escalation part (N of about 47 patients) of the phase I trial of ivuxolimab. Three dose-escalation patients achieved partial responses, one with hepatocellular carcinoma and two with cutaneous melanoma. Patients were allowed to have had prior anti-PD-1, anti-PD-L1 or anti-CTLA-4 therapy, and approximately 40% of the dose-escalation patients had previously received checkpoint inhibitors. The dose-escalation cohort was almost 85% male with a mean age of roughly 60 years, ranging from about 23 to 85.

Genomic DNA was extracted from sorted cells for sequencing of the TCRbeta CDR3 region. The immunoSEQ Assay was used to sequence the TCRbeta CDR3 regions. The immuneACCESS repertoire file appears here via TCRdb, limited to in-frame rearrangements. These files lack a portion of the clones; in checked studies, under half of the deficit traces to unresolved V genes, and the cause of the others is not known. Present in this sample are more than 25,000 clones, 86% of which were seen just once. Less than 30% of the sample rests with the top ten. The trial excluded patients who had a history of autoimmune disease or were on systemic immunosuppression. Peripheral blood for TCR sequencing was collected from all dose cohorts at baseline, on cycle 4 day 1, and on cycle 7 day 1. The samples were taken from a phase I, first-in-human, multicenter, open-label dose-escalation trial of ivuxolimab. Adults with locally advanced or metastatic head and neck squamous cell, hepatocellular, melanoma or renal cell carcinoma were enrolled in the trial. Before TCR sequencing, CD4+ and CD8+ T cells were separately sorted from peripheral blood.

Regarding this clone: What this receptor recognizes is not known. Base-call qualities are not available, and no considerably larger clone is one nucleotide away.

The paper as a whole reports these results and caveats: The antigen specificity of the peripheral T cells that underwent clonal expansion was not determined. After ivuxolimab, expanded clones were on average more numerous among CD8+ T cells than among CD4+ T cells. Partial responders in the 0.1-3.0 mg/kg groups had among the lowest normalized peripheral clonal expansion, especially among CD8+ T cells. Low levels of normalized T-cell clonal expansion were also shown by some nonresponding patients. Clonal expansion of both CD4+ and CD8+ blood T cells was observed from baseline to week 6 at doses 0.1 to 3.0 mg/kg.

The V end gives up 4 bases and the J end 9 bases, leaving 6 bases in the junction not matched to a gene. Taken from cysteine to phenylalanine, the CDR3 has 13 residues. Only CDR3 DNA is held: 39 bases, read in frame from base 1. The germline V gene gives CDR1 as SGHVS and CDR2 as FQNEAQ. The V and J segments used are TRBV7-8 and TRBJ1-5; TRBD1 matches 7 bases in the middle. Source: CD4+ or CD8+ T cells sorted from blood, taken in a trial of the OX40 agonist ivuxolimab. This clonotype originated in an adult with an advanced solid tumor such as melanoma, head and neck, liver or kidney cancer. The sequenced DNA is TGTGCCAGCAGCTCCCAGGGGGGACGGCCCCAGCATTTT. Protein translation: CASSSQGGRPQHF.